The 9 T cell receptor beta chains listed next were all sequenced from one sample in a study of cytomegalovirus exposure and HLA in healthy donors. PCR involved 60 Vbeta and 13 Jbeta primers. Repertoires were generated with immunoSEQ multiplex PCR, while TCRdb's copy carries only in-frame clones and drops some. This sample has roughly 120,000 clones, with roughly 82% found just once. The sequenced material came from PBMCs. These receptors were taken from a human donor in good health.

The J gene is TRBJ2-7, the V gene TRBV7-2; D gene uncertain. Germline V CDR1 and CDR2: SGHTA, FQGNSA. Trimming removed 1 base at V and 3 bases at J, with 13 bases between. This CDR3 comprises 15 residues. CDR3 in amino acids: CASSLGLQKYYEQYF. DNA for the CDR3: TGTGCCAGCAGCTTAGGTCTGCAGAAGTACTACGAGCAGTACTTC. Using reference TRBV7-2 and TRBJ2-7 for the parts outside the CDR3, the full variable domain is GAGVSQSPSNKVTEKGKDVELRCDPISGHTALYWYRQSLGQGLEFLIYFQGNSAPDKSGLPSDRFSAERTGGSVSTLTIQRTQQEDSAVYLCASSLGLQKYYEQYFGPGTRLTVT.

This clone is termed medium-sized. Other DNA sequences in the sample encode the same CDR3. The V gene is TRBV10-3, the J gene TRBJ2-3, with TRBD2 matching over 11 bases. V gave up 2 bases and J gave up 3 bases; unmatched junction bases: 4. Germline V gene data show CDR1 as ENHRY and CDR2 as SYGVKD. This CDR3 comprises 16 residues. CDR3 DNA: TGTGCCATCAGTGAGCCTAGCGGGAGGATGACAGATACGCAGTATTTT. This encodes CAISEPSGRMTDTQYF.

This chain joins TRBV11-2 and TRBJ2-5; TRBD2 agrees at 8 bases. Germline lookup yields CDR1 SGHAT and CDR2 FQNNGV. The V gene end was trimmed by 5 bases and the J gene end by 4 bases; junction bases not matched to a gene: 6. This CDR3 contains 14 residues. CDR3 DNA sequence: TGTGCCAGCAGCCCCGGGACTAGGGGAGAGACCCAGTACTTC. It specifies CASSPGTRGETQYF.

The chain carries TRBV11-3 and TRBJ2-2; possibly TRBD2 for D (6 bases). V was clipped by 5 bases and J by 7 bases, with 17 bases between them. CDR3 length: 15 amino acids. Germline CDR1 SGHNT, CDR2 YENEEA. CDR3 amino acids: CASSPSGVRGGELFF. The CDR3 coding sequence is TGTGCCAGCAGCCCGTCGGGGGTTCGTGGCGGGGAGCTGTTTTTT.

This clone was counted between two and nine times. The genes are TRBV6-5 and TRBJ2-7; tentatively, D is TRBD2 (6 bases). Germline V gene sequence: CDR1 MNHEY, CDR2 SVGAGI. The CDR3 totals 15 residues. Trimming pared 6 bases from V and 7 bases from J, leaving 22 bases between. The CDR3 is CASRLGVPGRGEQYF. CDR3 DNA: TGTGCCAGCAGGCTAGGGGTCCCAGGCCGGGGGGAGCAGTACTTC.

This chain joins TRBV19 and TRBJ1-5, with a possible D match to TRBD1 (5 bases). This CDR3 has 18 residues. The ends were cut back, 5 bases at V and 0 bases at J, with 20 bases in the middle. Looked up from germline, CDR1 is LNHDA and CDR2 is SQIVND (reference sequence). The CDR3 is CASSPGGGTVNSNQPQHF. CDR3 nucleotides: TGTGCCAGTAGTCCCGGCGGGGGGACGGTAAATAGCAATCAGCCCCAGCATTTT.

V and J are TRBV5-1 and TRBJ1-1; D unclear. Per the germline V gene, CDR1 is SGHRS and CDR2 is YFSETQ. V was shortened by 0 bases and J by 4 bases, with 10 bases between the two germline ends. The CDR3 is 14 amino acids. The CDR3 DNA is TGCGCCAGCAGCTTGGTGGACTCCGGCACTGAAGCTTTCTTT. Translation gives CASSLVDSGTEAFF.

The sample holds a few counts of this clone. The chain recombines TRBV15 with TRBJ2-1; the match to TRBD2 covers 16 bases. The CDR3 consists of 14 residues. J gave up 11 bases and V 3 bases, and 1 base lay outside the gene matches. Germline assignment: CDR1 LNHNV and CDR2 YYDKDF (reference sequence). The CDR3 nucleotides are TGTGCCACCAGCAGGGGACTAGCGGGAGGGAAGCAGTTCTTC. Amino acid sequence: CATSRGLAGGKQFF.

The CDR3 DNA sequence: TGTGCCAGCAGTGAAATAGGGGTCTATGGCTACACCTTC. Amino acid sequence: CASSEIGVYGYTF. This chain joins TRBV2 and TRBJ1-2; D possibly corresponds to TRBD1 (5 bases). This CDR3 region has 13 residues. Germline CDR1 and CDR2: SNHLY and FYNNEI. The germline V and J ends were trimmed by 2 bases and 4 bases, with 8 bases remaining between them.